What follows describes a single T cell receptor (beta chain). Its specificity is not known. The germline gives CDR1 SEHNR, CDR2 FQNEAQ (reference sequence). The CDR3 is made up of 12 amino acids. V shed 4 bases and J shed 6 bases, with 7 bases lying between them. Profiled with immunoSEQ multiplex PCR; TCRdb holds only in-frame clones, not every one. The sample lists over 130,000 clones; nearly 95% were seen once. The data derive from a study of T cell responses to AZD1222 COVID-19 vaccine. Study-level points and caveats: No repertoire was sampled before or during the peak T cell response, only after it. Donors were chiefly white British, with a greater number of females, and clonal diversity was perhaps underestimated. Unmutated variant regions are reportedly the target of nearly half of TCRs that are spike-specific. Two AZD1222 doses significantly raised spike-specific TCR breadth and depth over controls.

The sequenced sample was peripheral blood, obtained 28 days after the second AZD1222 dose. The chain recombines TRBV7-9 with TRBJ1-3; D gene unclear. This receptor was taken from an adult who received the AZD1222 COVID-19 vaccine. In DNA, the CDR3 is TGTGCCAGCAGCTCCAATAAAAACACCATATATTTT. It is translated as CASSSNKNTIYF.